One and the same sample provided the 5 T cell receptor beta chains below, sequenced in a study of cytomegalovirus exposure and HLA in healthy donors (dated by TCRdb to the late 2010s). Libraries were constructed by the immunoSEQ multiplex PCR assay. For the multiplex PCR, a mixture combining 60 forward primers for TCR Vbeta segments and 13 reverse primers for TCR Jbeta segments was used. The clones in this table, taken by TCRdb from immuneACCESS, are in-frame only. Not every clone is retained; where verified, under half of the shortfall comes from an unresolved V gene, and the cause of the rest is unknown. A total of roughly 290,000 clones appear in this sample, under 90% of them only once. Of the sample, about 0.28% falls within the top ten clones. The sequenced sample consisted of PBMCs. Every receptor here comes from a girl aged 2-9 years in good health and CMV-seronegative.

The V gene is TRBV11-2, the J gene TRBJ2-7; the match to TRBD1 covers 7 bases. The V segment lost 3 bases and the J segment 7 bases; nucleotides outside the gene matches: 12. CDR3 size: 15 residues. Germline-derived CDR1 and CDR2 are SGHAT and FQNNGV. The CDR3 DNA reads as TGTGCCAGCAGCTTGAGACAGGGCCCAGTAGGGGAGCAGTACTTC. Translating gives CASSLRQGPVGEQYF.

The chain combines TRBV7-9 with TRBJ1-1, with 8 bases lining up with TRBD1. Germline-derived CDR1 and CDR2 are SEHNR and FQNEAQ (reference sequence). This CDR3 has 13 residues. V trimming: 8 bases; J trimming: 4 bases; junction bases outside the gene matches: 6. Here the CDR3 reads CASRRGLSTEAFF. The CDR3 nucleotides are TGTGCCAGCCGCAGGGGGCTTAGCACTGAAGCTTTCTTT.

The rearrangement uses TRBV9 and TRBJ2-7, with TRBD2 matching over 8 bases. CDR3 length: 14 residues. CDR1 is SGDLS, CDR2 YYNGEE, per germline. J gave up 3 bases and V 4 bases, and 6 bases lay outside the gene matches. DNA of the CDR3: TGTGCCAGCAGCACGACAGCGGGAGTCTACGAGCAGTACTTC. It translates to CASSTTAGVYEQYF.

The CDR3, as DNA: TGTGCCAGCAGCTTCTATGGACAGGGGTCCACTGAAGCTTTCTTT. This encodes CASSFYGQGSTEAFF. The chain has TRBV13 and TRBJ1-1, with 9 nucleotides matching TRBD1. The CDR3 consists of 15 residues. Trimming cost V 3 bases and J 4 bases; bases outside gene matches: 6. Germline CDR1 PRHDT, CDR2 FYEKMQ (reference sequence).

The chain has TRBV27 and TRBJ1-6; 9 nucleotides align to TRBD1. Germline V lookup: CDR1 MNHEY, CDR2 SMNVEV (reference sequence). Germline trimming cut 2 bases from V and 8 bases from J; bases unmatched to any gene: 13. CDR3 length: 18 amino acids. CDR3 loop: CASSLLPDPGDRDSPLHF. The CDR3 nucleotides read TGTGCCAGCAGTTTACTCCCGGACCCCGGGGACAGGGATTCACCCCTCCACTTT.